One TCR beta chain is described in this entry. Using immunoSEQ multiplex PCR, the repertoire was profiled, and TCRdb retains in-frame clones only, with some absent. Of around 16,000 clones in the sample, roughly nine tenths were seen once. CDR3 length: 15 residues. From germline, CDR1 is MNHNY and CDR2 SVGAGI (reference sequence). V lost 6 bases, J lost 0 bases, and 3 bases stayed unmatched. This sample stems from a study of blood T cell repertoires in COVID-19. The chain employs TRBV6-6 and TRBJ2-2, with 8 bases matching TRBD1. This TCR derives from a man between 60 and 75 years old with acute or convalescent COVID-19. Sequencing was done on a sample of peripheral blood. CDR3 coding DNA: TGTGCCAGCAGCATCAGGGGGCCGAACACCGGGGAGCTGTTTTTT. Translation gives CASSIRGPNTGELFF.